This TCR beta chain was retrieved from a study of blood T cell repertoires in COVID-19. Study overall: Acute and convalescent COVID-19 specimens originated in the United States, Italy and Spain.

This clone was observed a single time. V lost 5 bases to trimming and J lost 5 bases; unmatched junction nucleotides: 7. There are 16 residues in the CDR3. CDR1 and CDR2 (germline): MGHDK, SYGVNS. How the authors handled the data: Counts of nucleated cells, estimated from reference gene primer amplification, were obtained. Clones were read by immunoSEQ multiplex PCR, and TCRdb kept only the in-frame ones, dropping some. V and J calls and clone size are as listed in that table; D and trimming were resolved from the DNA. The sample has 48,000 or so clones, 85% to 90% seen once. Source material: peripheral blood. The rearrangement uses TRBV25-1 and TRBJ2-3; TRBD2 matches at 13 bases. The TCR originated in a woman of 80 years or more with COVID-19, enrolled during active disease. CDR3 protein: CASSKLAGGLLDTQYF. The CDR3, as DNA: TGTGCCAGCAGTAAACTAGCGGGGGGGTTATTAGATACGCAGTATTTT. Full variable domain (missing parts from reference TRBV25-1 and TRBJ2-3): EADIYQTPRYLVIGTGKKITLECSQTMGHDKMYWYQQDPGMELHLIHYSYGVNSTEKGDLSSESTVSRIRTEHFPLTLESARPSHTSQYLCASSKLAGGLLDTQYFGPGTRLTVL.